The 29 T cell receptor beta chains below all came from one sample that was sequenced in a study of radiotherapy plus CTLA-4 blockade in lung cancer. The method was immunoSEQ multiplex PCR; TCRdb's version includes in-frame clones alone and lacks a portion of them. The sample gives approximately 85,000 clones, approximately 83% of which show up once; more than 14% is in the top ten. Sequences were derived from peripheral blood, sampled from a patient treated with radiotherapy plus ipilimumab. These receptors were collected from a human donor with non-small cell lung cancer that progressed on radiotherapy plus ipilimumab.

J is TRBJ2-1 and V is TRBV7-2; the D gene is possibly TRBD2 (5 bases). CDR3 length: 16 residues. The germline gives CDR1 SGHTA, CDR2 FQGNSA. V was cut by 5 bases and J by 2 bases, with 16 bases left in between. The CDR3 DNA reads as TGTGCCAGCAGCCCCGGGTTTCACGGGGCCTACAATGAGCAGTTCTTC. It translates to CASSPGFHGAYNEQFF.

The chain couples TRBV7-2 to TRBJ2-1; D might be TRBD2 (7 bases). V was pared by 5 bases and J by 3 bases, with 11 bases between. The CDR3 sequence is 14 residues long. From germline, CDR1 is SGHTA and CDR2 FQGNSA. CDR3 coding DNA: TGTGCCAGCAGCCTGGGAGGGGGCTACAATGAGCAGTTCTTC. Residues: CASSLGGGYNEQFF.

The chain is built from TRBV7-3 and TRBJ1-6; 9 bases align to TRBD1. V gave up 0 bases and J gave up 10 bases; unmatched junction bases: 4. There are 15 residues in the CDR3. Germline loops: CDR1 SGHTA, CDR2 FQGTGA. CDR3 nucleotides: TGTGCCAGCAGCTTAACGGGACAGGGAGGATCACCCCTCCACTTT. Protein: CASSLTGQGGSPLHF.

The chain is built from TRBV28 and TRBJ2-5, with 9 nucleotides matching TRBD1. This CDR3 has 16 amino acids. V gave up 5 bases and J gave up 3 bases; unmatched junction bases: 10. Germline V gene sequence: CDR1 MDHEN, CDR2 SYDVKM. CDR3 amino acids: CASSGWDREIKETQYF. Written as DNA, the CDR3 is TGTGCCAGCAGTGGTTGGGACAGGGAAATCAAAGAGACCCAGTACTTC.

With regard to this clone: At one end the junction does not follow the germline gene, possibly because of a read error. V is TRBV4-1 and J is TRBJ2-7; 10 bases agree with TRBD2. The germline CDR1 and CDR2 sequences are MGHRA and YSYEKL. The CDR3 sequence is 16 residues long. The CDR3: CASSQGGHTSGDEQYF. CDR3 bases: TGTGCCAGCAGCCAAGGGGGCCATACTAGCGGGGACGAGCAGTACTTC.

The rearrangement uses TRBV7-9 and TRBJ2-5; 12 bases align to TRBD2. The CDR3 runs to 18 residues. CDR1 is SEHNR and CDR2 is FQNEAQ in the germline V gene (reference sequence). Trimming took 1 base from V and 0 from J; bases not matched to a gene: 6. The CDR3 reads CASSLGLAGGSNQETQYF. For the CDR3, the DNA is TGTGCCAGCAGCTTAGGGCTAGCGGGAGGGTCGAACCAAGAGACCCAGTACTTC. The full variable domain, its missing parts supplied by reference TRBV7-9 and TRBJ2-5, is DTGVSQNPRHKITKRGQNVTFRCDPISEHNRLYWYRQTLGQGPEFLTYFQNEAQLEKSRLLSDRFSAERPKGSFSTLEIQRTEQGDSAMYLCASSLGLAGGSNQETQYFGPGTRLLVL.

The J gene is TRBJ1-2, the V gene TRBV5-6; 7 bases match TRBD1. The CDR3 has 16 amino acids. Trimming cost V 0 bases and J 4 bases; bases outside gene matches: 9. Germline V gene data show CDR1 as SGHDT and CDR2 as YYEEEE. CDR3 in amino acids: CASSLVRDRGVYGYTF. The CDR3 DNA sequence: TGTGCCAGCAGCTTGGTGCGGGACAGAGGGGTCTATGGCTACACCTTC.

This chain's CDR3 is CASSPPSYEQYF. CDR3 bases: TGTGCCAGCAGCCCGCCCTCCTACGAGCAGTACTTC. V usage is TRBV11-1 and J usage is TRBJ2-7; D gene unclear. Trimming shortened V by 5 bases and J by 0 bases, and 5 bases separated the two germline ends. Germline V lookup: CDR1 SGHAT, CDR2 FQDESV (reference sequence). The CDR3 length is 12 residues.

V is TRBV2 and J is TRBJ2-5; 8 nucleotides match TRBD1. The J call may be wrong; the DNA end is better matched by TRBJ2-7. The CDR3 spans 14 residues. Germline V lookup: CDR1 SNHLY, CDR2 FYNNEI. For the CDR3, the DNA is TGTGCCAGCAGATTAGACAGGGGAAACTACGAGCAGTACTTC. Its translation is CASRLDRGNYEQYF.

The chain employs TRBV9 and TRBJ2-3, with 9 bases matching TRBD2. The length of the CDR3 is 15 residues. CDR1 and CDR2 (germline): SGDLS, YYNGEE. With V trimmed by 5 bases and J by 0 bases, 4 bases remained unmatched. The CDR3 protein is CASRATSGSTDTQYF. The CDR3 DNA reads as TGTGCCAGCAGAGCCACTAGCGGGAGCACAGATACGCAGTATTTT.

The chain has TRBV19 and TRBJ1-1; D possibly corresponds to TRBD1 (5 bases). The CDR3 contains 16 residues. Germline CDR1 is LNHDA and CDR2 is SQIVND (reference sequence). V lost 1 base and J lost 0, with 12 bases in between. The CDR3 coding sequence is TGTGCCAGTAGTATAGGGCAGGGCGTCCTGAACACTGAAGCTTTCTTT. Protein product: CASSIGQGVLNTEAFF.

V and J are TRBV25-1 and TRBJ1-3; D is undetermined. The CDR3 loop spans 14 amino acids. The V and J ends lost 5 bases and 0 bases respectively, with 8 bases between them. The germline gives CDR1 MGHDK, CDR2 SYGVNS. The CDR3, as DNA: TGTGCCAGCAGTCCCCCCCTCTCTGGAAACACCATATATTTT. It yields the protein CASSPPLSGNTIYF.

V is TRBV28 and J is TRBJ1-4; D is possibly TRBD1 (5 bases). Germline-derived CDR1 and CDR2 are MDHEN and SYDVKM. CDR3 length equals 13 residues. V was shortened by 9 bases and J by 10 bases, with 18 bases between the two germline ends. Written as DNA, the CDR3 is TGTGCCAGTTACGGGGCGGTAGTTGGAAAACTGTTTTTT. Its translation: CASYGAVVGKLFF.

The chain links TRBV28 to TRBJ2-7; D tentatively fits TRBD1 or TRBD2 (5 bases each). Per the germline V gene, CDR1 is MDHEN and CDR2 is SYDVKM. The CDR3 spans 14 residues. V lost 5 bases and J lost 2, with 13 bases in between. The CDR3: CASSGPGRAYEQYF. CDR3 nucleotides: TGTGCCAGCAGTGGACCGGGACGGGCCTACGAGCAGTACTTC. Full variable domain (outside the CDR3, taken from reference TRBV28 and TRBJ2-7): DVKVTQSSRYLVKRTGEKVFLECVQDMDHENMFWYRQDPGLGLRLIYFSYDVKMKEKGDIPEGYSVSREKKERFSLILESASTNQTSMYLCASSGPGRAYEQYFGPGTRLTVT.

This rearrangement joins TRBV9 to TRBJ2-7; TRBD2 matches 12 bases. The CDR3 sequence is 16 residues long. The germline V gene has CDR1 SGDLS and CDR2 YYNGEE. V was pared by 3 bases and J by 6 bases, with 10 bases of the junction left unmatched. The CDR3 coding sequence is TGTGCCAGCAGCGCCTCCGGACTAGCGGGATGGTCCGAGCAGTACTTC. This codes for CASSASGLAGWSEQYF. The complete variable domain, with remaining parts taken from reference TRBV9 and TRBJ2-7, reads DSGVTQTPKHLITATGQRVTLRCSPRSGDLSVYWYQQSLDQGLQFLIQYYNGEERAKGNILERFSAQQFPDLHSELNLSSLELGDSALYFCASSASGLAGWSEQYFGPGTRLTVT.

The CDR3 nucleotides are TGCGCCAGCAGCCAAGACAGAGGGCCAAATAATGAAAAACTGTTTTTT. This gives the protein CASSQDRGPNNEKLFF. The chain combines TRBV4-1 with TRBJ1-4; D unclear. Trimming left V 0 bases short and J 4 bases short, with 12 bases between. The V gene's germline CDR1 is MGHRA and CDR2 YSYEKL. The CDR3 is 16 amino acids.

V is TRBV5-8 and J is TRBJ1-1; D possibly corresponds to TRBD1 (5 bases). The V gene lost 2 bases and the J gene lost 5 bases, with 10 bases spanning the gap. Germline V lookup: CDR1 SGHTS, CDR2 YDEGEE. This CDR3 is built from 13 residues. The DNA of the CDR3 is TGTGCCAGCAGCTTCGGGGGGAGGACTGAAGCTTTCTTT. It specifies CASSFGGRTEAFF.

Notes on this clone: An end of the junction does not agree with germline; a read error may underlie this. The chain employs TRBV7-7 and TRBJ2-2, with D hard to call. From germline, CDR1 is SSHAT and CDR2 FNYEAQ (reference sequence). This CDR3 comprises 13 residues. CDR3 sequence: CASSLERTGELFF. CDR3 nucleotide sequence: TGTGCTAGCAGCTTAGAACGGACCGGGGAGCTGTTTTTT.

The V call is TRBV9, the J call TRBJ2-2; 12 bases fit TRBD2. Germline loops: CDR1 SGDLS, CDR2 YYNGEE. This CDR3 has 15 residues. The V gene end was trimmed by 3 bases and the J gene end by 6 bases; junction bases not matched to a gene: 3. As DNA, the CDR3 is TGTGCCAGCAGCGCTCTAGCGGGAGGGCCCGGGGAGCTGTTTTTT. Its translation is CASSALAGGPGELFF. The whole variable domain, remainder taken from reference TRBV9 and TRBJ2-2, is DSGVTQTPKHLITATGQRVTLRCSPRSGDLSVYWYQQSLDQGLQFLIQYYNGEERAKGNILERFSAQQFPDLHSELNLSSLELGDSALYFCASSALAGGPGELFFGEGSRLTVL.

V usage is TRBV30 and J usage is TRBJ1-2; 7 nucleotides match TRBD1. CDR1 is GTSNPN, CDR2 SVGIG, per germline (reference sequence). CDR3 length equals 13 residues. V was clipped by 4 bases and J by 8 bases; unmatched bases: 10. CDR3: CAWTLRAGGGYTF. Here the CDR3 DNA reads TGTGCCTGGACCCTAAGGGCAGGGGGAGGCTACACCTTC.

CDR3 loop: CASRNLVSPLHF. CDR3 DNA sequence: TGTGCCAGCAGAAACCTTGTCTCACCCCTCCACTTT. The chain uses TRBV28 and TRBJ1-6; D call uncertain. Germline V lookup: CDR1 MDHEN, CDR2 SYDVKM. The CDR3 has 12 amino acids. The ends were cut back, 6 bases at V and 10 bases at J, with 10 bases in the middle.

The chain combines TRBV29-1 with TRBJ2-2, with D perhaps TRBD1 (6 bases). V lost 3 bases and J lost 4, with 12 bases in between. CDR1 and CDR2 (germline): SQVTM, ANQGSEA. CDR3 length: 14 amino acids. This chain's CDR3 is CSVEGRQATGELFF. In nucleotides, the CDR3 is TGCAGCGTTGAGGGGAGACAGGCCACCGGGGAGCTGTTTTTT.

This chain links TRBV18 with TRBJ1-2; D gene unclear. Germline lookup yields CDR1 KGHSH and CDR2 LQKENI. V was clipped by 1 base and J by 3 bases, with 6 bases between them. The CDR3 runs to 13 residues. The CDR3 region is CASSPQGYYGYTF. CDR3 bases: TGTGCCAGCTCACCACAAGGGTACTATGGCTACACCTTC.

A remark on this clone: The identical CDR3 is also encoded by other nucleotide sequences in the sample. The CDR3 reads CASSSTGPSFKYEQYF. Written as DNA, the CDR3 is TGTGCCAGCAGCTCAACAGGCCCAAGTTTTAAGTACGAGCAGTACTTC. This chain connects TRBV7-2 to TRBJ2-7; the D gene is possibly TRBD1 (5 bases). V shed 4 bases and J shed 4 bases, with 20 bases lying between them. CDR3 size: 16 residues. CDR1 is SGHTA and CDR2 is FQGNSA in the germline V gene.

The rearrangement joins TRBV2 to TRBJ2-7; 7 nucleotides match TRBD1. Trimming took 9 bases from V and 4 from J; bases not matched to a gene: 6. Germline V gene sequence: CDR1 SNHLY, CDR2 FYNNEI. The CDR3 is 12 amino acids. The CDR3 DNA follows: TGTGCCAGTCAAGAGACAGGGTACGAGCAGTACTTC. Its protein product is CASQETGYEQYF.

The sample holds a few counts of this clone. The gene calls are TRBV6-1 and TRBJ2-7; no clear D gene. The CDR3 runs 13 residues. The V gene lost 6 bases and the J gene lost 3 bases, with 12 bases spanning the gap. CDR1 and CDR2 from the germline V gene are MNHNS and SASEGT. The CDR3 nucleotides are TGTGCCAGCAGGGGCAGAGCAGGCTACGAGCAGTACTTC. Translating it yields CASRGRAGYEQYF.

A word on this clone: Other DNA sequences of this sample code for an identical CDR3. The CDR3 DNA reads as TGTGCCAGCAGTCCAACAGGACTAGCGCGTGAGCAGTACTTC. It is translated as CASSPTGLAREQYF. The V gene is TRBV27, the J gene TRBJ2-7, with 9 bases matching TRBD2. The ends lost 5 bases at V and 7 bases at J; junction bases unmatched: 9. Per germline, CDR1 MNHEY and CDR2 SMNVEV (reference sequence). The CDR3 is 14 amino acids.

This chain uses TRBV29-1 with TRBJ1-1; 8 bases match TRBD1. The CDR3 covers 11 residues. Germline-derived CDR1 and CDR2 are SQVTM and ANQGSEA. J was trimmed by 7 bases and V by 6 bases; bases with no gene match: 4. The CDR3 is CSVGDRSEAFF. The CDR3 nucleotides read TGCAGCGTAGGGGACAGGAGTGAAGCTTTCTTT.

The chain is built from TRBV27 and TRBJ2-7; 13 nucleotides agree with TRBD2. The CDR3 has 15 amino acids. The ends lost 7 bases at V and 5 bases at J; junction bases unmatched: 8. Germline CDR1 is MNHEY and CDR2 is SMNVEV (reference sequence). The CDR3, as DNA: TGTGCCAGCAACCAGCCGGGACTAGCGGGACACGAGCAGTACTTC. This codes for CASNQPGLAGHEQYF.